This note documents a single T cell receptor beta chain sequence. The V and J ends lost 5 bases and 0 bases respectively, with 20 bases between them. Germline CDR1 and CDR2: SEHNR and FQNEAQ (reference sequence). The CDR3 sequence is 18 residues long. Authors' processing steps: Amplification of reference gene primers was used by the study to estimate nucleated cell counts. Libraries were prepared by immunoSEQ multiplex PCR; TCRdb keeps only in-frame clonotypes and omits some of them. V, J and clone size are those of that table, while D and trimming were read from the DNA. This sample has 250,000 to 300,000 clones, with around nine tenths found just once. The data are from a study of blood T cell repertoires in COVID-19.

Material for sequencing was peripheral blood. The chain joins TRBV7-9 to TRBJ2-1; the D gene is possibly TRBD1 (6 bases). This receptor was identified in a woman between 40 and 55 years old who had recovered from COVID-19. In DNA, the CDR3 is TGTGCCAGCAGCCCCCGGGACACAGAGTCGAGCTCCTACAATGAGCAGTTCTTC. Translating gives CASSPRDTESSSYNEQFF.